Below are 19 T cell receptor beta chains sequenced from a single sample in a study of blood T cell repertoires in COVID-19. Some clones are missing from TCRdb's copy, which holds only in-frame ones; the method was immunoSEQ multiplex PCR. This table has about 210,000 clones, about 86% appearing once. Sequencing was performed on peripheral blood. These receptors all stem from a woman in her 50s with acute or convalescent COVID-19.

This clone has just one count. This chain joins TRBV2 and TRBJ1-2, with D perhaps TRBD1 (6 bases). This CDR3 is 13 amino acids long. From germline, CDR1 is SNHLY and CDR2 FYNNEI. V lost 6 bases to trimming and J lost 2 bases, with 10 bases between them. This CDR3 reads CASRWTVNYGYTF. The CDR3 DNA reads TGTGCCAGCAGGTGGACAGTAAACTATGGCTACACCTTC.

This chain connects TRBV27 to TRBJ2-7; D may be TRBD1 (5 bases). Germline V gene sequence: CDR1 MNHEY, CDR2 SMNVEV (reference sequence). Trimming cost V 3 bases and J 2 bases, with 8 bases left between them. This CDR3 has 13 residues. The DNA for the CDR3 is TGTGCCAGCAGTTTTACAGGTACCTACGAGCAGTACTTC. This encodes CASSFTGTYEQYF.

In nucleotides, the CDR3 is TGTGCCAGCAGCTTAGATGGGGCCCAGCCCCAGCATTTT. Its translation: CASSLDGAQPQHF. The V gene is TRBV7-9, the J gene TRBJ1-5; D may be TRBD1 (5 bases). The V gene's germline CDR1 is SEHNR and CDR2 FQNEAQ (reference sequence). V was clipped by 1 base and J by 7 bases, with 8 bases between them. The CDR3 sequence is 13 residues long.

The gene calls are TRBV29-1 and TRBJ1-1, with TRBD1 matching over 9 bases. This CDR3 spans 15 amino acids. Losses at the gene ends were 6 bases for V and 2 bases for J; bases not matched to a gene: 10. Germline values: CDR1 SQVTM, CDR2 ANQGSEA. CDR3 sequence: CSVRNRDRANTEAFF. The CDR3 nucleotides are TGCAGCGTCCGAAATCGGGACAGGGCAAACACTGAAGCTTTCTTT.

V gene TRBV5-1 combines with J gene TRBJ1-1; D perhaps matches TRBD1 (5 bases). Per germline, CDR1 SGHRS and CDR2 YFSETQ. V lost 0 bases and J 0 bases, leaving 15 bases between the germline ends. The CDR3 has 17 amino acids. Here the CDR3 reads CASSLGRTAGVNTEAFF. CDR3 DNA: TGCGCCAGCAGCTTGGGACGGACGGCGGGGGTGAACACTGAAGCTTTCTTT.

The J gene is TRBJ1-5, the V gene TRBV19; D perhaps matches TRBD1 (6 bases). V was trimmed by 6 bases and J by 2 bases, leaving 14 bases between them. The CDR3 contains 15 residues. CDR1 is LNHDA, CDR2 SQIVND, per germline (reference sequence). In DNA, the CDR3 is TGTGCCAGTAGCAGGAACAGGGAACGCAATCAGCCCCAGCATTTT. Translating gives CASSRNRERNQPQHF.

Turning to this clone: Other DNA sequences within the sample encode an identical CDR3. The CDR3 sequence is CASSRDRGQGEKLFF. Written as DNA, the CDR3 is TGCGCCAGCAGCCGCGACAGGGGGCAGGGTGAAAAACTGTTTTTT. The J gene is TRBJ1-4, the V gene TRBV4-1; 10 bases line up with TRBD1. J gave up 7 bases and V 4 bases, and 6 bases lay outside the gene matches. The CDR3 runs 15 residues. Germline assignment: CDR1 MGHRA and CDR2 YSYEKL.

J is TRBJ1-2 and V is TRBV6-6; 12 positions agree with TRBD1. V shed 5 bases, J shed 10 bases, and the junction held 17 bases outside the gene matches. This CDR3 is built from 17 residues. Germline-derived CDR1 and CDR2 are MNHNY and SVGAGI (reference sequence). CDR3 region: CASSLPWGTGGAGVYTF. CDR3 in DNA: TGTGCCAGCAGTCTCCCCTGGGGGACAGGGGGCGCCGGGGTCTACACCTTC.

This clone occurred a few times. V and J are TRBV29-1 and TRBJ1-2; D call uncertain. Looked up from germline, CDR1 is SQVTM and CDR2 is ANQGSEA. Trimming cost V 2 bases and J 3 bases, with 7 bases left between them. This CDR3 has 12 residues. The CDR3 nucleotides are TGCAGCGTTGAAAGCCTGGACTATGGCTACACCTTC. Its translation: CSVESLDYGYTF.

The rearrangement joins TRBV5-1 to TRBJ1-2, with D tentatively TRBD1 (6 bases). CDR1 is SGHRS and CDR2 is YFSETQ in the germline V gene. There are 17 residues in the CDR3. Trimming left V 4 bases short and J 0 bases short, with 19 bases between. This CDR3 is CASSLGQTSITNYGYTF. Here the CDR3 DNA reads TGCGCCAGCAGCCTGGGACAAACGTCTATAACTAACTATGGCTACACCTTC.

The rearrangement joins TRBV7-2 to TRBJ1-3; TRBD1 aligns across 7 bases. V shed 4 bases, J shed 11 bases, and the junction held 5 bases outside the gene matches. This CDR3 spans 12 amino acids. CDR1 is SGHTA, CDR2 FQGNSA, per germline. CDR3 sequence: CASSSYRGSIYF. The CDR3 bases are TGTGCCAGCAGCTCCTACAGGGGATCCATATATTTT. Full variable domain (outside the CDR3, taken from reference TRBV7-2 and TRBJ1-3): GAGVSQSPSNKVTEKGKDVELRCDPISGHTALYWYRQSLGQGLEFLIYFQGNSAPDKSGLPSDRFSAERTGGSVSTLTIQRTQQEDSAVYLCASSSYRGSIYFGEGSWLTVV.

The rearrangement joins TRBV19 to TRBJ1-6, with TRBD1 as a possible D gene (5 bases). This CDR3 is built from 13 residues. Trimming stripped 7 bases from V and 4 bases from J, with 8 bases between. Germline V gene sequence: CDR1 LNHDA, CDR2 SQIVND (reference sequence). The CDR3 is CASNDRYNSPLHF. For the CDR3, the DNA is TGTGCCAGTAATGACAGATATAATTCACCCCTCCACTTT.

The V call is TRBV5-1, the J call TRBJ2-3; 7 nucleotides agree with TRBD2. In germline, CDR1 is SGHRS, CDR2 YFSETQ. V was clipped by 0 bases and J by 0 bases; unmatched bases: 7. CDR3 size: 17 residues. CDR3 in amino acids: CASSLVASGSSTDTQYF. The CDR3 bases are TGCGCCAGCAGCTTGGTCGCTAGCGGATCTAGCACAGATACGCAGTATTTT.

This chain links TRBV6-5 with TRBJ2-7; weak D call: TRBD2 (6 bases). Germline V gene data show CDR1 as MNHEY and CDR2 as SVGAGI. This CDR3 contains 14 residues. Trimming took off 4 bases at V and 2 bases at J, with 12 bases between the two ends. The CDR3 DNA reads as TGTGCCAGCAGTTCCCTACCGGGGGCCTACGAGCAGTACTTC. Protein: CASSSLPGAYEQYF.

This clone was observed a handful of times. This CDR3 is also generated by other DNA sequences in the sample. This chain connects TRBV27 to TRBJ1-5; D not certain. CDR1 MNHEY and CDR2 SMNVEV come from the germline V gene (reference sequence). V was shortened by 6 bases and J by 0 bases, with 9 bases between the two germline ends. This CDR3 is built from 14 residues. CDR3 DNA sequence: TGTGCCAGCAGCCCCGGTTATAGCAATCAGCCCCAGCATTTT. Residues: CASSPGYSNQPQHF.

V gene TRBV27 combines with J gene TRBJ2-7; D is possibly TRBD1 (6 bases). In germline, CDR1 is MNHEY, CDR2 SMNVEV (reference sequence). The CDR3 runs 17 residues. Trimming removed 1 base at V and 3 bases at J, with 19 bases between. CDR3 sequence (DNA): TGTGCCAGCAGTTTATTTCGCGGGTCAGGGGTAAGCTACGAGCAGTACTTC. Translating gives CASSLFRGSGVSYEQYF.

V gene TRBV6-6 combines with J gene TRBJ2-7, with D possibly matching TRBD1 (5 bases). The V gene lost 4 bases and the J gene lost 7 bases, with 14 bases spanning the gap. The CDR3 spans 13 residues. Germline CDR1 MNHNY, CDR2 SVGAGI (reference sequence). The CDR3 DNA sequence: TGTGCCAGCAGTTTCACCAGGGAAGCTGAGCAGTACTTC. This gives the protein CASSFTREAEQYF.

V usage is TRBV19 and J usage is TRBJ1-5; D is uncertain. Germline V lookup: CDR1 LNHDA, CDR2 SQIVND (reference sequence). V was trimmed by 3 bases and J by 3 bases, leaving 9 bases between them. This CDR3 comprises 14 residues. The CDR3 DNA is TGTGCCAGTAGTATTTCCAGGTCCAATCAGCCCCAGCATTTT. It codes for CASSISRSNQPQHF.

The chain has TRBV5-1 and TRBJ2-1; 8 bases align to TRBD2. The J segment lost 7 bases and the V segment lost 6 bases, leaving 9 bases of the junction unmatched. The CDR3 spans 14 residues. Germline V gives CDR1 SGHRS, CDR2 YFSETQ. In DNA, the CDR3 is TGCGCCAGCATGAGCGGGAGTACCTTGAATGAGCAGTTCTTC. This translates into CASMSGSTLNEQFF.